This T cell receptor beta chain came from a study of T cells in Graves' hyperthyroidism and ophthalmopathy. General study results and limits: In simple terms, a model built on 13 V-J features told ophthalmopathy apart from stable hyperthyroidism. Ophthalmopathy onset followed model prediction by a median around six months.

PBMCs were sourced from less than 12 ml fresh peripheral blood. The investigators amplified TCR beta CDR3 regions from RNA transcripts. HTBI primers were used for first-round RT-PCR of the TCR CDR3. Each CDR3 protein gets one entry after TCRdb re-called the multiplex PCR reads with MiXCR. The sample shows over 350,000 distinct CDR3 sequences, around a sixth of them seen only once. This clonotype was detected many times. Its antigen is still unknown. This TCR came from a man aged 18 to 30 with Graves' ophthalmopathy. The sequencing input was blood.

The CDR3 region is CATRTGATDTQYF. DNA for the CDR3: TGTGCCACCCGGACAGGGGCCACAGATACGCAGTATTTT. The chain couples TRBV10-3 to TRBJ2-3; 9 nucleotides match TRBD1. This CDR3 has 13 amino acids. Germline V CDR1 and CDR2: ENHRY, SYGVKD. Trimming removed 10 bases from V and 2 bases from J; junction bases left unmatched: 4.